Given below is one TCR beta chain in context. Clones were sequenced by immunoSEQ multiplex PCR, and TCRdb holds only the in-frame ones, with some missing. The table lists 25,000 to 40,000 clones, more than 75% of them singletons. Germline V lookup: CDR1 LNHNV, CDR2 YYDKDF (reference sequence). The CDR3 runs to 12 residues. Trimming pared 0 bases from V and 8 bases from J, leaving 7 bases between. The sample comes from a study of T cell responses to AZD1222 COVID-19 vaccine. V is TRBV15 and J is TRBJ1-1; no firm D call. The receptor's source is an adult who received the AZD1222 COVID-19 vaccine. Material: peripheral blood, obtained 28 days after the second AZD1222 dose. In nucleotides, the CDR3 is TGTGCCACCAGCAGAGATAATCAGGAAGCTTTCTTT. Translated: CATSRDNQEAFF. Looking up the rest from reference TRBV15 and TRBJ1-1 gives the full variable domain: DAMVIQNPRYQVTQFGKPVTLSCSQTLNHNVMYWYQQKSSQAPKLLFHYYDKDFNNEADTPDNFQSRRPNTSFCFLDIRSPGLGDTAMYLCATSRDNQEAFFGQGTRLTVV.